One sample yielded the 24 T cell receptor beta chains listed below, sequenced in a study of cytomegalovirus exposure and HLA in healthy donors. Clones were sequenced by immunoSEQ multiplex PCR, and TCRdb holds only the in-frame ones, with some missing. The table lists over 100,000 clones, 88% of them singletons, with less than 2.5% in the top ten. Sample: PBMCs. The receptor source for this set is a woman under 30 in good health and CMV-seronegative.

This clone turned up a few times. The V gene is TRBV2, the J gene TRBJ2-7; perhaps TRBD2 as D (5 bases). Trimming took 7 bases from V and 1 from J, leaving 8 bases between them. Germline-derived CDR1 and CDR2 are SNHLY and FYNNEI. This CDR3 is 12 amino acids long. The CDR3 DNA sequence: TGTGCCAGCATCTCGGGATCCTACGAGCAGTACTTC. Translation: CASISGSYEQYF.

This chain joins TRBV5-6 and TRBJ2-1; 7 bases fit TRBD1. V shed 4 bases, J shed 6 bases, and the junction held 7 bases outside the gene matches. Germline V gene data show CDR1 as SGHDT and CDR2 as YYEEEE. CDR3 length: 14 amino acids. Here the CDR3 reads CASSKTGISNEQFF. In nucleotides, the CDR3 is TGTGCCAGCAGCAAGACAGGGATCAGCAATGAGCAGTTCTTC. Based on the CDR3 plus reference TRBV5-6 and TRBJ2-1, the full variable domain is DAGVTQSPTHLIKTRGQQVTLRCSPKSGHDTVSWYQQALGQGPQFIFQYYEEEERQRGNFPDRFSGHQFPNYSSELNVNALLLGDSALYLCASSKTGISNEQFFGPGTRLTVL.

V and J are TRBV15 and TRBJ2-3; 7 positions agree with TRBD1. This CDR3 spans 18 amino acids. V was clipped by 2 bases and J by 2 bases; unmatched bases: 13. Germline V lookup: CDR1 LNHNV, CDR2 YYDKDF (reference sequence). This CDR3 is CATSRTSYTGVDTDTQYF. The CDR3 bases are TGTGCCACCAGCAGAACCTCCTATACAGGGGTAGACACAGATACGCAGTATTTT.

In nucleotides, the CDR3 is TGTGCCAGCAGTTTCCGGGTCACAGATACGCAGTATTTT. It yields the protein CASSFRVTDTQYF. This chain joins TRBV28 and TRBJ2-3; D uncertain. Germline CDR1 and CDR2: MDHEN and SYDVKM. V lost 3 bases and J lost 2, with 6 bases in between. The CDR3 covers 13 residues. Drawing the rest from reference TRBV28 and TRBJ2-3, the complete variable domain is DVKVTQSSRYLVKRTGEKVFLECVQDMDHENMFWYRQDPGLGLRLIYFSYDVKMKEKGDIPEGYSVSREKKERFSLILESASTNQTSMYLCASSFRVTDTQYFGPGTRLTVL.

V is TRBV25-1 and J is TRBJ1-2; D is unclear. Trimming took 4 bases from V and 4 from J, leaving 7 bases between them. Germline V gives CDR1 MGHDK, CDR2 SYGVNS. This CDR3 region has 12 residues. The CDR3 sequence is CASSAGLYGYTF. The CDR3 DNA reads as TGTGCCAGCAGTGCTGGCCTCTATGGCTACACCTTC.

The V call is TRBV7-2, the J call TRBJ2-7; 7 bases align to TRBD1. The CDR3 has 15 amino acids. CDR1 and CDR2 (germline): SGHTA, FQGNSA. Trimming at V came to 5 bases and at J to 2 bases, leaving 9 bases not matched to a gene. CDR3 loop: CASSPTGTVPYEQYF. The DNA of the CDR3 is TGTGCCAGCAGCCCCACCGGGACAGTACCCTACGAGCAGTACTTC.

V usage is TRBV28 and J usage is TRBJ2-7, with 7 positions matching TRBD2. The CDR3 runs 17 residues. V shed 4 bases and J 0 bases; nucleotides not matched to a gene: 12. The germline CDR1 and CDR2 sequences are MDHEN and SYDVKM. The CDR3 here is CASSSSREGPSSYEQYF. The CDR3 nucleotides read TGTGCCAGCAGTTCTTCTAGGGAGGGACCTAGCTCCTACGAGCAGTACTTC.

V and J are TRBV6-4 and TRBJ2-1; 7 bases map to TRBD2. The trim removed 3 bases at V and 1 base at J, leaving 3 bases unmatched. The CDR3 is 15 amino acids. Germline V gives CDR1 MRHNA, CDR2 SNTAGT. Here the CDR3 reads CASSERGVSYNEQFF. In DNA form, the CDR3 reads TGTGCCAGCAGTGAACGGGGGGTTTCCTACAATGAGCAGTTCTTC.

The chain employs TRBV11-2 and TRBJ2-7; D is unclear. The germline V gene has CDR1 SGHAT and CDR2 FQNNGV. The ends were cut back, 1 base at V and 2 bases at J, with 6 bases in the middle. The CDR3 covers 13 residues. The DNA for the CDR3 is TGTGCCAGCAGCTTAGGGCAGACCTACGAGCAGTACTTC. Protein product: CASSLGQTYEQYF.

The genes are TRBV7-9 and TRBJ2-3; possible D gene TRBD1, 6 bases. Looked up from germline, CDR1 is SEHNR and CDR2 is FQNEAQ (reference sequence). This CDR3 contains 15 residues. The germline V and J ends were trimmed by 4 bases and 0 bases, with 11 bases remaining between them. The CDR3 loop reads CASSSTGASTDTQYF. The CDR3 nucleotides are TGTGCCAGCAGCTCGACAGGAGCTAGCACAGATACGCAGTATTTT.

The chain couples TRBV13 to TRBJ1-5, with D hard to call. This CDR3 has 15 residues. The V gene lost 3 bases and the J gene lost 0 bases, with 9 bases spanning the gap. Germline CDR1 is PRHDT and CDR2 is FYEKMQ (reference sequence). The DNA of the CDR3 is TGTGCCAGCAGCTTCCGACATCTTAGCAATCAGCCCCAGCATTTT. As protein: CASSFRHLSNQPQHF.

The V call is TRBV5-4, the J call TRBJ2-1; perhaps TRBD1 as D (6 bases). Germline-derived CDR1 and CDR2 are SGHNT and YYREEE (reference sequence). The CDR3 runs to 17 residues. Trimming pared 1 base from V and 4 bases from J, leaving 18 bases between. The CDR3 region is CASSLKVIEGTYNEQFF. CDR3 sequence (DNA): TGTGCCAGCAGCTTGAAGGTGATTGAGGGGACATACAATGAGCAGTTCTTC.

The chain's CDR3 is CASSLLSGHEQFF. The CDR3 DNA sequence: TGTGCCAGCAGCTTACTCTCTGGCCATGAGCAGTTCTTC. The V and J genes are TRBV11-2 and TRBJ2-1; D gene unclear. V lost 2 bases and J lost 8, with 10 bases in between. Germline assignment: CDR1 SGHAT and CDR2 FQNNGV. The CDR3 covers 13 residues.

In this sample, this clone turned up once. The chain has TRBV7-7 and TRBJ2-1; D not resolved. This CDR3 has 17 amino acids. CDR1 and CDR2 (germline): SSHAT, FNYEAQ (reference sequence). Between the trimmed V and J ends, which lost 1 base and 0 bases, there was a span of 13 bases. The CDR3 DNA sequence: TGTGCCAGCAGCTTAGTCTACCGGCCTAGCTCCTACAATGAGCAGTTCTTC. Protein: CASSLVYRPSSYNEQFF.

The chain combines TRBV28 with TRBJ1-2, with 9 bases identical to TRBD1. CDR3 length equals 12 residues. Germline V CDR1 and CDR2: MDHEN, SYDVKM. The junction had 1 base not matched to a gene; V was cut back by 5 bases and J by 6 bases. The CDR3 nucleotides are TGTGCCAGCAGTGACAGGGGGAATGGCTACACCTTC. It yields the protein CASSDRGNGYTF.

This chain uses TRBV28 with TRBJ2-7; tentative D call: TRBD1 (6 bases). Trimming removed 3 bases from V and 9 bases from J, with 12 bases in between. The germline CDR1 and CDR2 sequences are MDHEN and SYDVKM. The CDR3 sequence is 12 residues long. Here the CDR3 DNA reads TGTGCCAGCAGTTTTGTGACCAGGGGGCAGTACTTC. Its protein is CASSFVTRGQYF.

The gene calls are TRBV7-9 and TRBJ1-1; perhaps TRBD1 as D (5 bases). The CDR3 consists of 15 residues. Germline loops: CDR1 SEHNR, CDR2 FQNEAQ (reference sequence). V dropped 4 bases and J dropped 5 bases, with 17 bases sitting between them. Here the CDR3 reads CASSWGWGVGTEAFF. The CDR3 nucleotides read TGTGCCAGCAGCTGGGGCTGGGGGGTAGGGACTGAAGCTTTCTTT.

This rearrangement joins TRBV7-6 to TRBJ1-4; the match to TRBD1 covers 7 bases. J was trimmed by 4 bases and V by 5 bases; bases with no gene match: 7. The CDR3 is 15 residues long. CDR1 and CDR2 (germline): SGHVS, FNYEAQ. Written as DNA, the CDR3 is TGTGCCAGCAGCGCTGGACAGGCCTATAATGAAAAACTGTTTTTT. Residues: CASSAGQAYNEKLFF.

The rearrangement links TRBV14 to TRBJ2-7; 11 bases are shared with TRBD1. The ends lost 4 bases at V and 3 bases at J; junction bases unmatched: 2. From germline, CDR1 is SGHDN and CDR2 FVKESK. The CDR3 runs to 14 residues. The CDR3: CASSPGTGGYEQYF. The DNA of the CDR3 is TGTGCCAGCAGCCCCGGGACAGGGGGCTACGAGCAGTACTTC.

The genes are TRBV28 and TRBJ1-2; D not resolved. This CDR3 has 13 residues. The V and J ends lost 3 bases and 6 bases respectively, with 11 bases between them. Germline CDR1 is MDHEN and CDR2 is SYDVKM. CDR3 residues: CASSLVTVDGYTF. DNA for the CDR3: TGTGCCAGCAGTTTGGTTACAGTCGATGGCTACACCTTC.

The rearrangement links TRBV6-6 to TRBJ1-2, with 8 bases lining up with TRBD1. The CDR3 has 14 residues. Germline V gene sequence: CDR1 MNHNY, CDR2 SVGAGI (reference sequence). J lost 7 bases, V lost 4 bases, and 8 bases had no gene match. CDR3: CASSLDRDGRGYTF. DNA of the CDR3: TGTGCCAGCAGTTTGGACAGGGACGGACGTGGCTACACCTTC.

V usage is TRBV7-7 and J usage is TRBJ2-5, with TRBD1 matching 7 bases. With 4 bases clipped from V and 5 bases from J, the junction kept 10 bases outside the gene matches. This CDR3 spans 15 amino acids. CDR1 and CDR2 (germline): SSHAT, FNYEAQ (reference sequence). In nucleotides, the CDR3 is TGTGCCAGCAGCTCTGCCCGACAGGGTAGCGAGACCCAGTACTTC. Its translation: CASSSARQGSETQYF.

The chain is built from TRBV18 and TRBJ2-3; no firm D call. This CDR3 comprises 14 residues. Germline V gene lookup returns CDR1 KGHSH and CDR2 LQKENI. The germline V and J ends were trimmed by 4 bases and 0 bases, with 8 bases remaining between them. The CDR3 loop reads CASSRSTSTDTQYF. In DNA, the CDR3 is TGTGCCAGCTCACGGTCGACTAGCACAGATACGCAGTATTTT.

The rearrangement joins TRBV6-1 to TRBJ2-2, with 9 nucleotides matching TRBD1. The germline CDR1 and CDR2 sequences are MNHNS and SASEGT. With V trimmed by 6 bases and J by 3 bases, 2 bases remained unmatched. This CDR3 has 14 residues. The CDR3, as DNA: TGTGCCAGCAGGAGGACAGGGGACACCGGGGAGCTGTTTTTT. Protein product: CASRRTGDTGELFF.